This TCR beta chain originates from a study of spatial heterogeneity in lung cancer. Time point here: blood at routine non-recurrence follow-up after resection. This clonotype was seen ten or more times. TCRdb recomputed calls from the 5' RACE reads with MiXCR, one row per CDR3 protein. Seen here are about 70,000 distinct CDR3 sequences, around 9.3% observed once, and the top ten hold 1.5% to 2%. Germline-derived CDR1 and CDR2 are GTSNPN and SVGIG (reference sequence). Deletions cut 2 bases from V and 2 bases from J, with 15 bases between. The CDR3 is made up of 16 amino acids. This chain uses TRBV30 with TRBJ1-4; D is perhaps TRBD1 (5 bases). Sequencing used PBMCs, obtained at follow-up. This sequence originates from a female donor with early-stage non-small cell lung cancer. CDR3 nucleotide sequence: TGTGCCTGGAGTCCACGGAGGGGTACGACTAATGAAAAACTGTTTTTT. This sequence encodes CAWSPRRGTTNEKLFF.